These 5 T cell receptor beta chains came from one sample sequenced in a study of graft-versus-host responses after intestinal transplantation. Sequencing used immunoSEQ multiplex PCR; TCRdb keeps in-frame clones, though not all of them. The sample yields around 100,000 clones, around 90% seen once. No cognate antigen is known for these TCRs. The sequencing here drew on unstimulated CD4+ T cells sorted from spleen or lymph node cells, taken before transplant. Every receptor here comes from a human donor who was the organ donor for an intestinal transplant.

The chain is built from TRBV9 and TRBJ2-1; 8 nucleotides match TRBD2. Germline V gene lookup returns CDR1 SGDLS and CDR2 YYNGEE. The CDR3 extends over 16 amino acids. After removal of 0 bases from V and 6 bases from J, the junction contained 8 bases not matched to a gene. The CDR3 reads CASSVGPAGVSNEQFF. The CDR3 region has the DNA TGTGCCAGCAGCGTAGGACCAGCGGGAGTTTCCAATGAGCAGTTCTTC.

As concerns this clone: This CDR3 is also generated by other DNA sequences in the sample. This chain connects TRBV2 to TRBJ1-2, with D possibly TRBD1 on 6 matching bases. The CDR3 totals 12 residues. CDR1 and CDR2 (germline): SNHLY, FYNNEI. V dropped 3 bases and J dropped 8 bases, with 10 bases sitting between them. CDR3 DNA: TGTGCCAGCAGTGAGGGAGGGGGGGGCTACACCTTC. Amino acids: CASSEGGGGYTF.

This clone was detected once. This chain connects TRBV13 to TRBJ1-3, with 7 positions matching TRBD1. Looked up from germline, CDR1 is PRHDT and CDR2 is FYEKMQ (reference sequence). J lost 3 bases, V lost 0 bases, and 2 bases had no gene match. The CDR3 spans 15 residues. The CDR3 DNA is TGTGCCAGCAGCTTAGGCGACAGGGATGGAAACACCATATATTTT. Translating gives CASSLGDRDGNTIYF.

The chain joins TRBV9 to TRBJ1-1; the match to TRBD1 covers 7 bases. The V gene's germline CDR1 is SGDLS and CDR2 YYNGEE. The CDR3 totals 15 residues. V gave up 5 bases and J gave up 2 bases; unmatched junction bases: 9. CDR3 DNA: TGTGCCAGCAGTAGGGGGGACAGACAAAACACTGAAGCTTTCTTT. Its protein is CASSRGDRQNTEAFF.

The count of this clone is one. This chain connects TRBV2 to TRBJ1-5; a possible D gene is TRBD1 (5 bases). The CDR3 sequence is 13 residues long. CDR1 is SNHLY and CDR2 is FYNNEI in the germline V gene. Trimming stripped 8 bases from V and 1 base from J, with 9 bases between. Written as DNA, the CDR3 is TGTGCCAGCGGTAGGGACAGCAATCAGCCCCAGCATTTT. Translation: CASGRDSNQPQHF. Complete variable domain (other parts from reference TRBV2 and TRBJ1-5): EPEVTQTPSHQVTQMGQEVILRCVPISNHLYFYWYRQILGQKVEFLVSFYNNEISEKSEIFDDQFSVERPDGSNFTLKIRSTKLEDSAMYFCASGRDSNQPQHFGDGTRLSIL.